This record concerns one T cell receptor (beta chain) sequence. The repertoire was sequenced with immunoSEQ multiplex PCR; TCRdb's copy has only in-frame clones and lacks some. Among 2.3 million or so clones, 90% to 95% were seen once, and the ten largest hold 0.39%. These data are taken from a study of shared clonotypes between healthy human individuals. V gave up 4 bases and J gave up 9 bases; unmatched junction bases: 8. Germline CDR1 and CDR2: SGHRS and YFSETQ. This CDR3 has 15 residues. V gene TRBV5-1 combines with J gene TRBJ2-1; 12 nucleotides line up with TRBD2. The sequenced sample consisted of naive CD4+ T cells from PBMCs. The subset denotes: CD45RA+ positively selected. The clonotype comes from a man aged 18 to 30 in good health. Some clones in this sample may be carry-over from other donors' samples. The CDR3 protein is CASSETSGRASEQFF. The CDR3, as DNA: TGCGCCAGCAGCGAGACTAGCGGGAGAGCATCTGAGCAGTTCTTC.